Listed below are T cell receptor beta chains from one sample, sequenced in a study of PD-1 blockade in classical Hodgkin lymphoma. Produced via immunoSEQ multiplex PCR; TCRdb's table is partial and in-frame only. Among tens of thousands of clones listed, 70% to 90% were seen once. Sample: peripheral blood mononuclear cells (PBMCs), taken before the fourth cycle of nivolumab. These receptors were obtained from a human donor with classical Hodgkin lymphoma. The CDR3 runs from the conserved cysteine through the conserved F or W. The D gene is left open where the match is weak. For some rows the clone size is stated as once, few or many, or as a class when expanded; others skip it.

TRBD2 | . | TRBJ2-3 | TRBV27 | CASSYRAGGSDTQYF | TGTGCCAGCAGTTATAGGGCGGGAGGTTCAGATACGCAGTATTTT
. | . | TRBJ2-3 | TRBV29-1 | CSVAGTPTSTDTQYF | TGCAGCGTCGCCGGGACACCAACGTCCACAGATACGCAGTATTTT
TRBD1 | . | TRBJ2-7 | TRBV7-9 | CASSFRDRYEQYF | TGTGCCAGCAGCTTCCGGGACAGATACGAGCAGTACTTC
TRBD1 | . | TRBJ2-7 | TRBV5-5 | CASSLMGQGREQYF | TGTGCCAGCAGCTTGATGGGACAGGGCCGCGAGCAGTACTTC
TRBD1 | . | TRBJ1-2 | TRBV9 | CASSLGQGVFYGYTF | TGTGCCAGCAGCCTGGGACAGGGGGTCTTCTATGGCTACACCTTC
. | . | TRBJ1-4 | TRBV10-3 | CAIRQGRDEKLFF | TGTGCCATCAGACAGGGAAGGGATGAAAAACTGTTTTTT
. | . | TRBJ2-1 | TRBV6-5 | CASSFGGANTNNEQFF | TGTGCCAGCAGTTTTGGCGGGGCCAATACTAACAATGAGCAGTTCTTC
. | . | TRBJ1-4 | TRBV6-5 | CASSWRASPQNEKLFF | TGTGCCAGCAGTTGGCGGGCGTCCCCTCAAAATGAAAAACTGTTTTTT
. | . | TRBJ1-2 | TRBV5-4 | CASSLDGHGYTF | TGTGCCAGCAGCTTAGACGGACATGGCTACACCTTC
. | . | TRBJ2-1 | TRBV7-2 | CASSLPGTYNEQFF | TGTGCCAGCAGCCTACCGGGTACCTACAATGAGCAGTTCTTC
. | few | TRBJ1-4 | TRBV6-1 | CASSPATGSLEKLFF | TGTGCCAGCAGTCCCGCCACAGGGTCGCTTGAAAAACTGTTTTTT
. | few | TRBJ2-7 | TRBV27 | CASSSSHYEQYF | TGTGCCAGCAGTTCCAGTCACTACGAGCAGTACTTC
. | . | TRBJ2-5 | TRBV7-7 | CASSLAEGPWETQYF | TGTGCCAGCAGCTTGGCCGAAGGACCATGGGAGACCCAGTACTTC
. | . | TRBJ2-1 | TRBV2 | CASTLLPYNEQFF | TGTGCCAGCACGCTATTACCCTACAATGAGCAGTTCTTC
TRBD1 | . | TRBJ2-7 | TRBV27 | CASSLGQVPYEQYF | TGTGCCAGCAGTTTAGGACAGGTGCCCTACGAGCAGTACTTC
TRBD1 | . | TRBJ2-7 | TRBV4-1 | CASSHPPGQAAEQYF | TGCGCCAGCAGCCATCCCCCGGGACAGGCGGCCGAGCAGTACTTC
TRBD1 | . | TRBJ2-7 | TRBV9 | CASSGQGRHEQYF | TGTGCCAGCAGCGGACAGGGGCGCCACGAGCAGTACTTC
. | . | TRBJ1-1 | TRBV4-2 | CASSQGPRKREAFF | TGTGCCAGCAGCCAAGGACCCCGGAAACGAGAAGCTTTCTTT
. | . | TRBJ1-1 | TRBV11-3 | CASSLYKNTEAFF | TGTGCCAGCAGCTTATACAAGAACACTGAAGCTTTCTTT
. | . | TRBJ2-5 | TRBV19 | CASSITIGPETQYF | TGTGCCAGTAGTATAACCATTGGGCCGGAGACCCAGTACTTC
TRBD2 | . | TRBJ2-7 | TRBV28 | CASGLAGYEQYF | TGTGCCAGCGGTCTAGCGGGTTACGAGCAGTACTTC
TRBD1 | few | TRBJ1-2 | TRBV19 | CASSPQGSYGYTF | TGTGCCAGTAGCCCACAGGGGAGCTATGGCTACACCTTC
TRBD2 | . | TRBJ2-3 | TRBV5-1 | CASSRTRLRDTQYF | TGCGCCAGCAGCCGGACTAGACTTCGCGACACGCAGTATTTT
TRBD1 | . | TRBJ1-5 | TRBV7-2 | CASSLDRGREYSNQPQHF | TGTGCCAGCAGCTTAGACAGGGGGAGAGAATATAGCAATCAGCCCCAGCATTTT
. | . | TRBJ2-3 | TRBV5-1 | CASSLEGISTDTQYF | TGCGCCAGCAGCTTGGAAGGGATAAGCACAGATACGCAGTATTTT
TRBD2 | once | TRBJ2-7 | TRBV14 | CASSQGTSGSYEQYF | TGTGCCAGCAGCCAAGGGACTAGCGGGAGTTACGAGCAGTACTTC
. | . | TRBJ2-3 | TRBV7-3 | CASSFAPSSDTQYF | TGTGCCAGCAGCTTCGCGCCCAGCTCAGATACGCAGTATTTT
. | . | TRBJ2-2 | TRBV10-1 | CASSESWQGIGELFF | TGCGCCAGCAGTGAGTCGTGGCAGGGCATCGGGGAGCTGTTTTTT
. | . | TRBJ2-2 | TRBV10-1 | CATSGILTGELFF | TGCGCCACCTCCGGGATTTTGACCGGGGAGCTGTTTTTT
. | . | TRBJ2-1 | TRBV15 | CATQGRGNSYNEQFF | TGTGCCACCCAGGGGCGGGGGAATTCCTACAATGAGCAGTTCTTC
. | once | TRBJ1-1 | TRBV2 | CASRYGGPEAFF | TGTGCCAGCCGATATGGGGGGCCTGAAGCTTTCTTT
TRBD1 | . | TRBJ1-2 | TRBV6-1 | CASTGQGGANYGYTF | TGTGCCAGCACAGGACAGGGAGGTGCTAACTATGGCTACACCTTC